The 5 T cell receptor beta chains below were found in one sample sequenced in a study of cytomegalovirus exposure and HLA in healthy donors. Primers: 60 Vbeta forward and 13 Jbeta reverse. Profiling relied on immunoSEQ multiplex PCR, and the TCRdb table lists in-frame clones only, not all of them. The sample lists around 150,000 clones; 70% to 90% were seen once. Specimen: PBMCs. Receptor source: a young man in good health and CMV-seropositive.

The chain has TRBV12-5 and TRBJ2-7; 8 bases line up with TRBD2. CDR1 and CDR2 (germline): LGHNT, FRNRAP. The CDR3 spans 14 residues. V was clipped by 7 bases and J by 2 bases; unmatched bases: 7. CDR3 sequence: CASAGRGAAYEQYF. The CDR3 DNA follows: TGTGCTAGTGCCGGGAGGGGGGCCGCCTACGAGCAGTACTTC. Together with reference TRBV12-5 and TRBJ2-7, the CDR3 gives the full variable domain: DARVTQTPRHKVTEMGQEVTMRCQPILGHNTVFWYRQTMMQGLELLAYFRNRAPLDDSGMPKDRFSAEMPDATLATLKIQPSEPRDSAVYFCASAGRGAAYEQYFGPGTRLTVT.

J is TRBJ2-7 and V is TRBV2; D gene ambiguous. The CDR3 is 12 amino acids. Germline CDR1 and CDR2: SNHLY and FYNNEI. Trimming removed 6 bases at V and 0 bases at J, with 6 bases between. The chain's CDR3 is CASRENSYEQYF. In DNA, the CDR3 is TGTGCCAGCAGAGAGAACTCCTACGAGCAGTACTTC.

The chain couples TRBV19 to TRBJ1-5; 9 bases map to TRBD1. The CDR3 spans 13 residues. Trimming at V came to 4 bases and at J to 5 bases, leaving 0 bases not matched to a gene. CDR1 and CDR2 (germline): LNHDA, SQIVND (reference sequence). The CDR3 bases are TGTGCCAGTAGTAGGGACAGGGATCAGCCCCAGCATTTT. Protein: CASSRDRDQPQHF. Combining the CDR3 with reference TRBV19 and TRBJ1-5 gives the whole variable domain DGGITQSPKYLFRKEGQNVTLSCEQNLNHDAMYWYRQDPGQGLRLIYYSQIVNDFQKGDIAEGYSVSREKKESFPLTVTSAQKNPTAFYLCASSRDRDQPQHFGDGTRLSIL.

The J gene is TRBJ1-1, the V gene TRBV5-5; D gene uncertain. This CDR3 spans 14 amino acids. The V end was cut by 1 base, the J end by 0 bases, with 7 bases between. The V gene's germline CDR1 is SGHKS and CDR2 YYEKEE (reference sequence). The CDR3 region is CASSLYGMNTEAFF. The DNA for the CDR3 is TGTGCCAGCAGCTTGTACGGTATGAACACTGAAGCTTTCTTT.

This clone came up once. The rearrangement uses TRBV15 and TRBJ2-7; D might be TRBD2 (6 bases). V lost 6 bases to trimming and J lost 1 base, with 16 bases between them. CDR3 size: 15 residues. CDR1 and CDR2 (germline): LNHNV, YYDKDF (reference sequence). The DNA for the CDR3 is TGTGCCACCAGAGAACACGCGGGGACTTCCTACGAGCAGTACTTC. It translates to CATREHAGTSYEQYF.